A selection of T cell receptor beta chains follows, all from one sample in a study of Ad26.COV2.S vaccination and SARS-CoV-2 variants. Assay used: immunoSEQ multiplex PCR; TCRdb lists only in-frame clones, some missing. The sample comprises about 420,000 clones, more than 75% of which are singletons, and 3.6% rests with the top ten. The sequenced sample was peripheral blood, obtained in a trial of Ad26.COV2.S vaccine versus placebo. Receptors were obtained from a person aged 18-65 years who received the Ad26.COV2.S COVID-19 vaccine or a placebo. The CDR3 runs from the conserved cysteine through the conserved F or W. The D gene is left open where the match is weak. Size is stated for part of the rows, as once, few or many counts, or as a class when the clone is expanded.

len,j_gene,abundance,v_gene,d_gene,CDR3aa,CDR3nt
14,TRBJ1-1,.,TRBV7-9,.,CASSLGGPNTEAFF,TGTGCCAGCAGCTTAGGGGGCCCGAACACTGAAGCTTTCTTT
13,TRBJ1-1,.,TRBV12-3/TRBV12-4,.,CASNTAGDTEAFF,TGTGCCAGCAATACGGCTGGGGACACTGAAGCTTTCTTT
16,TRBJ2-3,.,TRBV11-3,.,CASRLESGVGTDTQYF,TGTGCCAGCAGACTCGAGAGTGGGGTCGGGACAGATACGCAGTATTTT
12,TRBJ2-3,.,TRBV19,.,CASSGTGDTQYF,TGTGCCAGTAGTGGAACAGGGGATACGCAGTATTTT
16,TRBJ2-2,many,TRBV7-2,.,CASSLAGGRNTGELFF,TGTGCCAGCAGCTTAGCGGGGGGCCGAAACACCGGGGAGCTGTTTTTT
16,TRBJ2-3,.,TRBV9,.,CASSVEPAGLWDTQYF,TGTGCCAGCAGCGTAGAGCCGGCTGGCCTCTGGGATACGCAGTATTTT
12,TRBJ1-2,.,TRBV7-8,.,CASSTIRGGYTF,TGTGCCAGCAGCACCATCAGGGGTGGCTACACCTTC
11,TRBJ1-2,.,TRBV5-4,.,CASSNGYGYTF,TGTGCCAGCAGTAACGGCTATGGCTACACCTTC
14,TRBJ2-3,.,TRBV5-1,.,CASSLGGQRNTQYF,TGCGCCAGCAGCTTGGGGGGGCAGCGGAATACGCAGTATTTT
13,TRBJ1-2,.,TRBV30,TRBD1,CAWSVTGDYGYTF,TGTGCCTGGAGTGTAACAGGGGACTATGGCTACACCTTC
13,TRBJ2-5,.,TRBV6-5,TRBD1,CASRDRGKETQYF,TGTGCCAGCAGGGACAGGGGAAAAGAGACCCAGTACTTC
15,TRBJ2-7,.,TRBV6-2/TRBV6-3,TRBD1,CASSYNRGRGHEQYF,TGTGCCAGCAGTTACAACAGGGGACGTGGCCACGAGCAGTACTTC
16,TRBJ2-2,.,TRBV27,.,CASSPRRGARTGELFF,TGTGCCAGCAGTCCCCGTCGGGGGGCGCGAACCGGGGAGCTGTTTTTT
14,TRBJ2-2,.,TRBV5-6,.,CASSWGQNTGELFF,TGTGCCAGCAGCTGGGGACAGAACACCGGGGAGCTGTTTTTT
14,TRBJ1-4,.,TRBV7-6,TRBD1,CASSPTGGREKLFF,TGTGCCAGCAGCCCGACAGGGGGGAGGGAAAAACTGTTTTTT
15,TRBJ1-2,.,TRBV4-2,TRBD1,CASSPGTGGYYGYTF,TGTGCCAGCAGCCCCGGGACAGGGGGTTACTATGGCTACACCTTC
16,TRBJ2-1,.,TRBV9,.,CASSVVSHPTYNEQFF,TGTGCCAGCAGCGTAGTATCACACCCGACCTACAATGAGCAGTTCTTC
15,TRBJ1-3,.,TRBV27,.,CASRKGLTPGNTIYF,TGTGCCAGCAGGAAGGGCCTAACTCCTGGAAACACCATATATTTT
16,TRBJ1-1,.,TRBV5-1,.,CASSLDRWVGTTEAFF,TGCGCCAGCAGCTTGGATCGTTGGGTGGGTACGACTGAAGCTTTCTTT
18,TRBJ1-1,.,TRBV9,TRBD1,CASSLLPGQGTHRAEAFF,TGTGCCAGCAGCTTACTTCCGGGACAGGGGACCCACCGAGCTGAAGCTTTCTTT
15,TRBJ2-3,.,TRBV27,.,CASSSQLRGLDTQYF,TGTGCCAGCAGTTCACAGCTTCGAGGTTTAGATACGCAGTATTTT
14,TRBJ2-7,.,TRBV30,.,CAWTINIRGGEQYF,TGTGCCTGGACAATTAATATCAGGGGTGGCGAGCAGTACTTC
14,TRBJ1-1,few,TRBV6-5,.,CASRLRRENTEAFF,TGTGCCAGCAGACTCCGACGGGAGAACACTGAAGCTTTCTTT
14,TRBJ1-6,.,TRBV7-2,.,CASSSTGLPSPLHF,TGTGCCAGCAGCTCTACAGGGCTACCTTCACCCCTCCACTTT
16,TRBJ1-5,.,TRBV4-1,TRBD1,CASSQSDRGRNQPQHF,TGCGCCAGCAGCCAATCGGACAGGGGGCGCAATCAGCCCCAGCATTTT
13,TRBJ2-2,.,TRBV6-5,.,CASHPENTGELFF,TGTGCCAGTCATCCAGAGAACACCGGGGAGCTGTTTTTT
12,TRBJ2-7,.,TRBV7-7,TRBD1,CASSHRGYEQYF,TGTGCTAGCAGCCACAGGGGCTACGAGCAGTACTTC
13,TRBJ2-5,.,TRBV24-1,.,CATSDRVQETQYF,TGTGCCACCAGTGATAGGGTCCAAGAGACCCAGTACTTC
15,TRBJ2-7,.,TRBV19,.,CASSVGQGSSYEQYF,TGTGCCAGTAGTGTAGGGCAGGGATCATCCTACGAGCAGTACTTC
14,TRBJ2-5,.,TRBV6-5,.,CASRTGQTQETQYF,TGTGCCAGCAGAACCGGACAGACCCAAGAGACCCAGTACTTC
15,TRBJ2-7,few,TRBV5-4,.,CASSSGGVAAYEQYF,TGTGCCAGCAGCAGCGGTGGGGTGGCGGCCTACGAGCAGTACTTC
13,TRBJ2-7,.,TRBV11-2,.,CASTLPGGANKYF,TGTGCCAGCACACTTCCTGGGGGGGCGAATAAGTACTTC
17,TRBJ2-5,.,TRBV7-9,TRBD1,CASSRGQGAIPQETQYF,TGTGCCAGCAGCCGGGGACAGGGGGCGATTCCCCAAGAGACCCAGTACTTC